This TCR beta chain is from a study of CD8+ T cells in alopecia areata. Study-wide background: Dosing with tofacitinib proceeded for 6 to 18 months, followed by 6 months off drug. Broader study findings: Scalp sample sequencing also detects resident alphabeta T cells of normal skin. Many expanded lesional clones persisted during tofacitinib (in both scalp and blood).

On this clone: What it binds is not known.

Following RNA extraction, reverse transcription yielded cDNA that acted as the sequencing template. TCRdb's table, derived via immunoSEQ multiplex PCR, lists solely in-frame clones and lacks some. In the table there are 90,000 to 150,000 clones, approximately 52% of which are singletons. Treatment reported: oral pan-JAK inhibitor, 5-10 mg twice daily. Sequences were derived from CD8+ T cells sorted from blood, sampled at week 4, from a patient treated with tofacitinib. The receptor was derived from a human donor with alopecia areata.

CDR3 sequence: CSVLFYEQYF. CDR3 nucleotide sequence: TGCAGCGTTTTGTTTTACGAGCAGTACTTC. The V gene is TRBV29-1, the J gene TRBJ2-7; D remains unclear. Germline CDR1 is SQVTM and CDR2 is ANQGSEA. V lost 5 bases to trimming and J lost 4 bases, with 6 bases between them. The CDR3 extends over 10 amino acids.